Following are 7 T cell receptor beta chains from one sample sequenced in a study of shared T cell receptors in the human thymus. Profiled with immunoSEQ multiplex PCR; TCRdb holds only in-frame clones, not every one. Among fewer than 700,000 clones listed, 88% were seen once. A further study also used this sample, focusing on human thymus T cells.

Sequenced sample: thymocytes. These receptors all stem from a boy younger than two with a congenital heart defect.

The chain uses TRBV5-1 and TRBJ1-2; 9 positions agree with TRBD1. The V segment lost 4 bases and the J segment 3 bases; nucleotides outside the gene matches: 7. Per the germline V gene, CDR1 is SGHRS and CDR2 is YFSETQ. The CDR3 loop spans 15 amino acids. The CDR3 loop reads CASSLYGQGYYGYTF. The CDR3, as DNA: TGCGCCAGCAGCCTATACGGACAGGGGTACTATGGCTACACCTTC.

This chain joins TRBV4-1 and TRBJ2-5; 9 positions match TRBD2. The CDR3 is made up of 16 amino acids. V gave up 1 base and J gave up 7 bases; unmatched junction bases: 10. Germline loops: CDR1 MGHRA, CDR2 YSYEKL. DNA for the CDR3: TGCGCCAGCAGCCAAGGGCGGGAGGGCGGGGTTGGGACCCAGTACTTC. It yields the protein CASSQGREGGVGTQYF.

The chain is built from TRBV10-3 and TRBJ2-1; possible D gene TRBD2, 6 bases. V was pared by 4 bases and J by 8 bases, with 12 bases between. The CDR3 loop spans 13 amino acids. Per the germline V gene, CDR1 is ENHRY and CDR2 is SYGVKD. This CDR3 is CAISVGGTYEQFF. For the CDR3, the DNA is TGTGCCATCAGTGTAGGAGGGACCTATGAGCAGTTCTTC.

The chain carries TRBV7-2 and TRBJ2-7, with 8 nucleotides matching TRBD2. The CDR3 sequence is 15 residues long. The germline V gene has CDR1 SGHTA and CDR2 FQGNSA. The J segment lost 3 bases and the V segment lost 10 bases, leaving 14 bases of the junction unmatched. CDR3 coding DNA: TGTGCCACCTCACGGCGGGGGGACCATCTCTACGAGCAGTACTTC. This encodes CATSRRGDHLYEQYF.

The genes are TRBV20-1 and TRBJ2-7; D gene unclear. The CDR3 has 11 residues. CDR1 DFQATT and CDR2 SNEGSKA come from the germline V gene (reference sequence). Between the trimmed V and J ends, which lost 7 bases and 0 bases, there was a span of 7 bases. This CDR3 reads CSVGPSYEQYF. The CDR3 DNA is TGCAGTGTGGGCCCCTCCTACGAGCAGTACTTC.

The gene calls are TRBV6-1 and TRBJ1-2, with D unclear. The CDR3 consists of 16 residues. CDR1 MNHNS and CDR2 SASEGT come from the germline V gene. The germline V and J ends were trimmed by 2 bases and 7 bases, with 20 bases remaining between them. In DNA, the CDR3 is TGTGCCAGCAGTGAATGGATGGTGCGGCCTCAAAGTGGCTACACCTTC. Translation: CASSEWMVRPQSGYTF.

A single count supports this clone. The V call is TRBV27, the J call TRBJ2-7; TRBD1 aligns across 8 bases. The CDR3 contains 13 residues. Trimming at V came to 8 bases and at J to 5 bases, leaving 8 bases not matched to a gene. Germline V lookup: CDR1 MNHEY, CDR2 SMNVEV (reference sequence). The CDR3 bases are TGTGCCAGCTTCGGCAGGGGGCTCGACGAGCAGTACTTC. It yields the protein CASFGRGLDEQYF.